This T cell receptor beta chain was retrieved from a study of cytomegalovirus exposure and HLA in healthy donors. CDR3 length: 15 amino acids. V lost 7 bases, J lost 5 bases, and 18 bases lay in between. Germline lookup yields CDR1 SGHAT and CDR2 FQNNGV. Primers: 60 Vbeta forward and 13 Jbeta reverse. Repertoires were generated with immunoSEQ multiplex PCR, while TCRdb's copy carries only in-frame clones and drops some. Found here are fewer than 200,000 clones, around 75% of them singletons; the top ten hold about 2%. This clone occurred a few times. This receptor was obtained from a human donor in good health. Sequences were obtained from PBMCs. This chain uses TRBV11-2 with TRBJ2-1; TRBD2 is a possible D gene (6 bases). CDR3 sequence reads: CASIPMGGIHNEQFF. The DNA for the CDR3 is TGTGCCAGCATCCCGATGGGCGGGATTCACAATGAGCAGTTCTTC.